Sequencing of this TCR beta chain was carried out in a study of blood T cell repertoires in COVID-19. In the source study's methods: The authors estimated nucleated cell counts from reference gene primer amplification. Assay: immunoSEQ multiplex PCR; the TCRdb copy retains only in-frame clones and omits some. The D gene and trimming were derived from the DNA, and the V and J assignments and clone size from that table. Among some 320,000 clones, about 85% were seen once, and the ten largest hold under 2%. Participant-given clinical history determined each cohort assignment. Germline V CDR1 and CDR2: LGHNA, YNFKEQ. V was trimmed by 3 bases and J by 1 base, leaving 15 bases between them. There are 16 residues in the CDR3.

The clonotype originates from a woman aged 25 to 39 who had been exposed to COVID-19. This rearrangement joins TRBV4-2 to TRBJ1-1; TRBD1 is a possible D gene (6 bases). The specimen sequenced was PBMCs or T cells enriched from blood (not recorded which). The CDR3 coding sequence is TGTGCCAGCAGCCAGACCACTACCAGGGGGAACACTGAAGCTTTCTTT. Its translation is CASSQTTTRGNTEAFF.